These T cell receptor beta chains were read from a single sample in a study of blood T cell repertoires in COVID-19. TCRdb keeps only in-frame clones here, not all; method: immunoSEQ multiplex PCR. Of 200,000 or so clones in the sample, just under 85% were seen once. Specimen: peripheral blood. The receptor source for this set is a human donor with acute or convalescent COVID-19. The donor label of this sample is uncertain. Both conserved end residues are part of each CDR3. D genes are given only for firm matches. Clone size is stated in some rows and not others, as once, few, many or a class when expanded.

cdr3_aa cdr3_nt j_call v_call clone_size d_call cdr3_length
CASSPMGGRQETQYF TGTGCCAGCTCACCAATGGGGGGTCGTCAAGAGACCCAGTACTTC TRBJ2-5 TRBV18 - - 15
CASIRDSKNTEAFF TGTGCCAGCATCCGGGACAGTAAGAACACTGAAGCTTTCTTT TRBJ1-1 TRBV27 once TRBD1 14
CASSPRTGQDTEAFF TGTGCCAGCAGCCCAAGGACAGGGCAGGACACTGAAGCTTTCTTT TRBJ1-1 TRBV4-2 many TRBD1 15
CASSQEQDNYGYTF TGTGCCAGCAGCCAAGAACAGGACAACTATGGCTACACCTTC TRBJ1-2 TRBV4-2 few - 14
CASRTGRNNNQPQHF TGTGCCAGCAGGACAGGTAGGAATAACAATCAGCCCCAGCATTTT TRBJ1-5 TRBV6-5 - - 15
CASRDRGQETQYF TGCGCCAGCCGGGACAGGGGCCAAGAGACCCAGTACTTC TRBJ2-5 TRBV5-1 - TRBD1 13
CASSWRSSYNEQFF TGTGCCAGCAGTTGGCGGAGCTCCTACAATGAGCAGTTCTTC TRBJ2-1 TRBV6-2/TRBV6-3 - - 14
CASSLGIEQYF TGTGCCAGCAGCTTAGGTATCGAGCAGTACTTC TRBJ2-7 TRBV7-8 few - 11
CASSEAGTGPYEQYF TGTGCCAGCAGTGAAGCCGGGACAGGTCCCTACGAGCAGTACTTC TRBJ2-7 TRBV6-1 - TRBD1 15
CASSLQINTEAFF TGTGCCAGCAGTTTACAGATTAACACTGAAGCTTTCTTT TRBJ1-1 TRBV12-3/TRBV12-4 - - 13
CASSPGLAGGSSYEQYF TGTGCCAGCAGCCCGGGACTAGCGGGAGGAAGCTCCTACGAGCAGTACTTC TRBJ2-7 TRBV5-5 - TRBD2 17
CASSLSYGAKNIQYF TGTGCCAGCAGCTTGTCGTACGGAGCCAAAAACATTCAGTACTTC TRBJ2-4 TRBV5-4 - - 15
CATSDLRALGTGRPDTQYF TGTGCCACCAGTGATTTGAGGGCCCTCGGGACAGGGAGGCCAGATACGCAGTATTTT TRBJ2-3 TRBV24-1 few TRBD1 19